This passage covers 20 T cell receptor beta chains from one sample sequenced in a study of monozygotic twins with inflammatory bowel disease. One entry per CDR3 protein, without DNA, is what TCRdb gives after re-calling the 5' RACE reads. Here the sample table reports about 160,000 distinct CDR3 sequences. The specimen sequenced was blood. These receptors originate from a human donor with ulcerative colitis or Crohn's disease, or a healthy co-twin of an affected twin (not recorded which).

This chain connects TRBV20-1 to TRBJ2-7; TCRdb picks TRBD2, but there is no DNA to check that call. Germline-derived CDR1 and CDR2 are DFQATT and SNEGSKA (reference sequence). The CDR3 totals 20 residues. CDR3 residues: CSARPQGGIPGLANPYEQYF.

The rearrangement joins TRBV7-2 to TRBJ2-7; as DNA is missing, the TRBD1 call by TCRdb cannot be tested. CDR1 and CDR2 from the germline V gene are SGHTA and FQGNSA. The CDR3 runs 14 residues. The CDR3 is CASSLERRGGEQYF.

The J gene is TRBJ1-4, the V gene TRBV7-9; with no DNA, the TCRdb D assignment of TRBD1 cannot be verified. Germline lookup yields CDR1 SEHNR and CDR2 FQNEAQ (reference sequence). The CDR3 is 16 amino acids. This CDR3 is CASSARGTGRNEKLFF.

The chain has TRBV5-1 and TRBJ1-1; no DNA is available, so the TRBD1 call from TCRdb remains unchecked. The germline V gene encodes CDR1 SGHRS and CDR2 YFSETQ. The CDR3 length is 17 residues. This CDR3 reads CASRQTPLQAERSEAFF.

The rearrangement uses TRBV7-2 and TRBJ2-3; lacking DNA, the TRBD1 call made by TCRdb goes unchecked. This CDR3 is built from 14 residues. Germline-derived CDR1 and CDR2 are SGHTA and FQGNSA. This CDR3 reads CASSFWGPVDTQYF.

The chain couples TRBV7-2 to TRBJ2-3. The CDR3 runs to 13 residues. Germline V gene lookup returns CDR1 SGHTA and CDR2 FQGNSA. The CDR3 is CASSLELPDTQYF.

The V call is TRBV4-1, the J call TRBJ1-1; TCRdb proposes TRBD1, but this gene call is untestable without DNA. This CDR3 spans 15 amino acids. In germline, CDR1 is MGHRA, CDR2 YSYEKL. CDR3 amino acids: CASGRGVRENTEAFF.

V and J are TRBV7-9 and TRBJ2-7; absent DNA, TCRdb's TRBD1 call cannot be checked. CDR1 and CDR2 from the germline V gene are SEHNR and FQNEAQ (reference sequence). The CDR3 extends over 16 amino acids. CDR3 amino acids: CASSTWKGADIYEQYF.

The chain links TRBV29-1 to TRBJ1-2; no DNA is available, so the TRBD1 call from TCRdb remains unchecked. Germline V CDR1 and CDR2: SQVTM, ANQGSEA. CDR3 length: 14 residues. CDR3: CSVLEGQGAYGYTF.

The CDR3 region is CRAWGVNTEAFF. The chain uses TRBV20-1 and TRBJ1-1; the D call from TCRdb, TRBD1, cannot be confirmed without DNA. Per germline, CDR1 DFQATT and CDR2 SNEGSKA (reference sequence). The CDR3 has 12 amino acids.

This chain connects TRBV3-1 to TRBJ2-2. The CDR3 sequence is 14 residues long. Germline-derived CDR1 and CDR2 are LGHDT and YNNKEL (reference sequence). The CDR3 spells CASSQGQNTGELFF.

The chain links TRBV2 to TRBJ2-1; absent DNA, TCRdb's TRBD1 call cannot be checked. The CDR3 length is 14 residues. Germline lookup yields CDR1 SNHLY and CDR2 FYNNEI. The CDR3: CATKGASSYNEQFF. Based on the CDR3 plus reference TRBV2 and TRBJ2-1, the full variable domain is EPEVTQTPSHQVTQMGQEVILRCVPISNHLYFYWYRQILGQKVEFLVSFYNNEISEKSEIFDDQFSVERPDGSNFTLKIRSTKLEDSAMYFCATKGASSYNEQFFGPGTRLTVL.

V gene TRBV7-2 combines with J gene TRBJ2-5. The CDR3 has 14 residues. Germline CDR1 and CDR2: SGHTA and FQGNSA. CDR3 amino acids: CASRLPRYQETQYF. The variable domain in full, with the rest retrieved from reference TRBV7-2 and TRBJ2-5, is GAGVSQSPSNKVTEKGKDVELRCDPISGHTALYWYRQSLGQGLEFLIYFQGNSAPDKSGLPSDRFSAERTGGSVSTLTIQRTQQEDSAVYLCASRLPRYQETQYFGPGTRLLVL.

This chain connects TRBV7-8 to TRBJ2-1; TCRdb names TRBD1, which stays unverified in the absence of DNA. The CDR3 runs 15 residues. Germline CDR1 SGHVS, CDR2 FQNEAQ. CDR3 loop: CASSLAGTQYNEQFF.

Here the CDR3 reads CAIRGTSGTDTQYF. The chain uses TRBV10-3 and TRBJ2-3; the TRBD2 assignment by TCRdb is unverifiable without DNA. CDR3 length equals 14 residues. In germline, CDR1 is ENHRY, CDR2 SYGVKD.

The chain has TRBV19 and TRBJ2-1. The CDR3 runs to 13 residues. Germline V gives CDR1 LNHDA, CDR2 SQIVND (reference sequence). This chain's CDR3 is CASSIVGLNEQFF.

The rearrangement joins TRBV18 to TRBJ2-2. The germline gives CDR1 KGHSH, CDR2 LQKENI. The CDR3 loop spans 11 amino acids. CDR3 loop: CASSPDGELFF.

This chain uses TRBV5-1 with TRBJ2-7; TCRdb returns TRBD2, unconfirmable since there is no DNA. This CDR3 has 16 amino acids. CDR1 SGHRS and CDR2 YFSETQ come from the germline V gene. CDR3 sequence reads: CASSPVPPGSAYEQYF.

This chain connects TRBV6-5 to TRBJ1-5. Germline V gives CDR1 MNHEY, CDR2 SVGAGI. The CDR3 has 14 amino acids. CDR3 sequence: CASSYRQGGQPQHF.

The V and J genes are TRBV7-3 and TRBJ2-1; the TCRdb D gene call, TRBD2, has no DNA to confirm it. Germline V gene sequence: CDR1 SGHTA, CDR2 FQGTGA. The CDR3 length is 12 residues. CDR3: CASSPSGLEQFF.